The TCR beta chain under discussion was sequenced for a study of blood T cell repertoires in COVID-19. Assay used: immunoSEQ multiplex PCR; TCRdb lists only in-frame clones, some missing. The sample yields approximately 99,000 clones, less than 75% seen once. Germline CDR1 is MNHEY and CDR2 is SVGEGT. The CDR3 runs to 15 residues. The V and J ends lost 4 bases and 4 bases, in that order; junction bases with no gene match: 9. Input material: peripheral blood. J is TRBJ2-5 and V is TRBV6-2 or TRBV6-3; 7 bases are shared with TRBD1. This clonotype was obtained from a woman in her thirties or forties with acute or convalescent COVID-19. CDR3 sequence reads: CASSSLTGTSETQYF. The CDR3 DNA follows: TGTGCCAGCAGTTCTCTGACAGGGACCTCAGAGACCCAGTACTTC.